This T cell receptor beta chain was sequenced for a study of cytomegalovirus exposure and HLA in healthy donors. General study findings and limits: Presence/absence analyses rested on an assumption that sequencing depth was roughly uniform across donors. Sequencing likely generated an artifact that appeared as a cluster of highly shared sequence variants. From TCR beta sequences, most subjects' HLA-A and HLA-B alleles were reportedly predicted accurately.

PCR involved 60 Vbeta and 13 Jbeta primers. TCRdb's copy holds only in-frame clones and misses some; the assay was immunoSEQ multiplex PCR. Of 150,000 to 200,000 clones in the sample, approximately 77% were seen once. Note on this clone: Its antigen is not identified.

The CDR3 length is 15 residues. Germline trimming cut 7 bases from V and 1 base from J; bases unmatched to any gene: 9. From germline, CDR1 is SGHRS and CDR2 YFSETQ. The clonotype originates from a male donor in good health and CMV-seropositive. The sample taken for sequencing was PBMCs. V gene TRBV5-1 combines with J gene TRBJ2-3, with 7 bases that match TRBD2. In nucleotides, the CDR3 is TGCGCCAGCGCTCTTCAGGGAGGGGGCACAGATACGCAGTATTTT. Its protein is CASALQGGGTDTQYF.